This TCR beta chain comes out of a study of T cell responses to AZD1222 COVID-19 vaccine. Study-wide points: The donor cohort was predominantly white British with a female majority, and clonal diversity may have been underestimated.

Some second doses came at about 4 weeks and others at about 12 weeks; these were pooled. The CDR3 covers 13 residues. V was clipped by 3 bases and J by 0 bases, with 5 bases between them. Germline CDR1 WSHSY, CDR2 SAAADI. The table came from immunoSEQ multiplex PCR; TCRdb's copy has only in-frame clones and leaves some out. The sample yields fewer than 90,000 clones, approximately 91% seen once. This clone was seen once. Its antigen is currently unknown. The chain carries TRBV10-2 and TRBJ1-1; D gene unclear. The sample was peripheral blood, taken 28 days after the second AZD1222 dose. The receptor was isolated from an adult who received the AZD1222 COVID-19 vaccine. DNA of the CDR3: TGCGCCAGCAGTGACGAAATGAACACTGAAGCTTTCTTT. Amino acids: CASSDEMNTEAFF.